A selection of T cell receptor beta chains follows, all from one sample in a study of cytomegalovirus exposure and HLA in healthy donors. Assay used: immunoSEQ multiplex PCR; TCRdb lists only in-frame clones, some missing. There are more than 200,000 clones in the sample; about three quarters occur only once, and 1.5% to 2% lies in the top ten. Sequenced material: PBMCs. The receptors derive from a male donor in good health and CMV-seronegative. Each CDR3 is given with its conserved first and last residue. D genes are given only for firm matches. The size field is filled for only some rows; it gives once, few, many or a size class.

>once|TRBJ1-2|-|TRBV19|11
TGTGCCAGTAACCCAGGGCGGGGCTACACCTTC
CASNPGRGYTF
>-|TRBJ2-7|TRBD1|TRBV28|14
TGTGCCAGCAGCCCCAGGGACAGGTCTAGCGAGCAGTACTTC
CASSPRDRSSEQYF
>-|TRBJ2-3|-|TRBV29-1|15
TGCAGCGTTGAAGGCGGGGGCGCCAACACAGATACGCAGTATTTT
CSVEGGGANTDTQYF
>-|TRBJ2-1|TRBD1|TRBV6-1|16
TGTGCCAGCAGTGTAAGAGGACAGGCTAGCTACAATGAGCAGTTCTTC
CASSVRGQASYNEQFF
>few|TRBJ2-3|TRBD2|TRBV28|14
TGTGCCACCTTTTTAGCGGGACGCACAGATACGCAGTATTTT
CATFLAGRTDTQYF
>few|TRBJ2-7|TRBD2|TRBV19|13
TGTGCCAGTAAGGCGGGAGGGCCGGGCGAGCAGTACTTC
CASKAGGPGEQYF
>-|TRBJ1-5|TRBD1|TRBV6-1|15
TGTGCCAGCAGTGGATCGTCAGGGGGCCATCAGCCCCAGCATTTT
CASSGSSGGHQPQHF
>once|TRBJ2-1|TRBD2|TRBV2|15
TGTGCCAGCAGTGAAACGGGCGGGGGGAACAATGAGCAGTTCTTC
CASSETGGGNNEQFF
>-|TRBJ2-2|-|TRBV7-2|14
TGTGCCAGCAGCTACCAAACCCGGACCGGGGAGCTGTTTTTT
CASSYQTRTGELFF
>-|TRBJ2-7|TRBD1|TRBV19|15
TGTGCCAGTAGTGACAGGGGGCAGGAGTACTACGAGCAGTACTTC
CASSDRGQEYYEQYF
>-|TRBJ1-2|TRBD1|TRBV18|18
TGTGCCAGCTCAACACCTAGGACAGGGCCATTCCCAAACTATGGCTACACCTTC
CASSTPRTGPFPNYGYTF
>-|TRBJ1-1|-|TRBV6-6|15
TGTGCCAGCAGTTACGTTGCAGGAGGGAACACTGAAGCTTTCTTT
CASSYVAGGNTEAFF
>-|TRBJ2-1|TRBD2|TRBV9|15
TGTGCCAGCAGCCTGGGGTCTAGCGGGATAAATGAGCAGTTCTTC
CASSLGSSGINEQFF
>-|TRBJ1-2|-|TRBV4-3|15
TGCGCCAGCAGCCGTCAGGGAACTTATAACTATGGCTACACCTTC
CASSRQGTYNYGYTF
>few|TRBJ1-2|TRBD1|TRBV19|15
TGTGCCAGTAGTATCCGGACAGGGGGCGTCTATGGCTACACCTTC
CASSIRTGGVYGYTF
>once|TRBJ1-2|TRBD1|TRBV5-1|14
TGCGCCAGCAGCCCGGGGACAGGGAGTTATGGCTACACCTTC
CASSPGTGSYGYTF
>-|TRBJ2-5|TRBD2|TRBV10-3|14
TGTGCCATCAGCGCGGGGCCGGTACGGGGGGACCAGTACTTC
CAISAGPVRGDQYF
>once|TRBJ1-5|-|TRBV30|14
TGTGCCTGGAACACAGGGAGAGGGAATCAGCCCCAGCATTTT
CAWNTGRGNQPQHF
>few|TRBJ2-3|TRBD2|TRBV30|13
TGTGCCTGGAGTAAGCGGGAGAGAGATACGCAGTATTTT
CAWSKRERDTQYF
>-|TRBJ1-6|TRBD1|TRBV7-9|18
TGTGCCAGCAGCCCTTGGACAGGGAGGACGCCAGCTAATTCACCCCTCCACTTT
CASSPWTGRTPANSPLHF
>-|TRBJ2-3|TRBD2|TRBV5-8|14
TGTGCCAGCAGCTTTTATACTAGCGCAGATACGCAGTATTTT
CASSFYTSADTQYF
>-|TRBJ1-2|TRBD1|TRBV18|17
TGTGCCAGCTCACCACGAAGTATAAGACAGGGGGCCGATGGCTACACCTTC
CASSPRSIRQGADGYTF
>-|TRBJ1-2|TRBD1|TRBV29-1|12
TGCAGCGTTGAGGACAGGAGCTATGGCTACACCTTC
CSVEDRSYGYTF
>-|TRBJ1-2|TRBD1|TRBV5-4|15
TGTGCCAGCAGGGATCCGGGACAGGGGATGGGTGGCTACACCTTC
CASRDPGQGMGGYTF